This T cell receptor (beta chain) was identified in a study of blood T cell repertoires in COVID-19. Original processing notes: How many nucleated cells were present was estimated from reference gene primer amplification. Data came from immunoSEQ multiplex PCR; TCRdb stores just in-frame clones and leaves some out. That table supplies the V and J calls and clone size; D and trimming were determined from the DNA. The repertoire has some 200,000 clones, 75% to 90% of them found once; the top ten carry about 6%. The CDR3 consists of 14 residues. Germline-derived CDR1 and CDR2 are SQVTM and ANQGSEA. Deletions cut 7 bases from V and 2 bases from J, with 15 bases between. The sample holds a few counts of this clone.

The clonotype was recovered from a middle-aged woman with acute or convalescent COVID-19. This chain joins TRBV29-1 and TRBJ1-5, with D perhaps TRBD1 (6 bases). The sample consisted of peripheral blood. The chain's CDR3 is CSAQTGSGNQPQHF. The CDR3, as DNA: TGCAGCGCTCAGACAGGTTCTGGCAATCAGCCCCAGCATTTT.